This T cell receptor beta chain comes out of a study of blood T cell repertoires in COVID-19. TCRdb's copy holds only in-frame clones and misses some; the assay was immunoSEQ multiplex PCR. The table includes about 100,000 clones, over 80% detected once. There are 15 residues in the CDR3. Germline CDR1 is SEHNR and CDR2 is FQNEAQ (reference sequence). V gave up 4 bases and J gave up 2 bases, with 13 bases separating them. This receptor was taken from a man aged 45-60 years with active or convalescent COVID-19. The sample comprised peripheral blood. The chain carries TRBV7-9 and TRBJ2-3, with D possibly being TRBD2 (5 bases). Here the CDR3 reads CASSSLAGVTDTQYF. In DNA, the CDR3 is TGTGCCAGCAGCTCCCTAGCTGGAGTCACAGATACGCAGTATTTT.